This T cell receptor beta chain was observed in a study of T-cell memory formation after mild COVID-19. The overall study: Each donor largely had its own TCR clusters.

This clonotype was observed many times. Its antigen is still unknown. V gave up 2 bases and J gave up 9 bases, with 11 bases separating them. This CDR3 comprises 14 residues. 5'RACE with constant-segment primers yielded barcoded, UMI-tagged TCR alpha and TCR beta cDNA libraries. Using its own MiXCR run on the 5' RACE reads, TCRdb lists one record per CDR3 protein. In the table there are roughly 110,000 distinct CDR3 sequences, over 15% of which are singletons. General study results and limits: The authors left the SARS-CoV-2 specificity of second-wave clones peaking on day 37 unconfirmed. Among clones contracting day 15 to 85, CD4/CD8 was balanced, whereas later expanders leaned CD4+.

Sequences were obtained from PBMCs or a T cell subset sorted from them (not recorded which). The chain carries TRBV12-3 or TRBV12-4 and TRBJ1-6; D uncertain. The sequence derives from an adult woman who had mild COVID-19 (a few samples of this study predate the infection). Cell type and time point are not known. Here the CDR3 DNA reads TGTGCCAGCAGTTTATCACAGTTTGGTTCACCCCTCCACTTT. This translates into CASSLSQFGSPLHF.